A single sample gave rise to the 2 T cell receptor beta chains below, sequenced in a study of T cell clonality in common variable immunodeficiency. Assay: immunoSEQ multiplex PCR; the TCRdb copy retains only in-frame clones and omits some. The record shows about 34,000 clones for this sample, with no singletons present. Source material: peripheral blood mononuclear cells. These receptors were taken from a person between 18 and 70 years old in good health.

In its sample, this clone was seen many times. The read comes to an end 3 residues before the CDR3 does, leaving the germline J gene to fill in the end. This rearrangement joins TRBV30 to TRBJ2-7; 8 nucleotides agree with TRBD1. Germline V gene data show CDR1 as GTSNPN and CDR2 as SVGIG (reference sequence). CDR3 length: 16 amino acids. The V and J ends lost 2 bases and 4 bases, in that order; junction bases with no gene match: 13. The covered CDR3 bases are TGTGCCTGGAGTACCGGTCCGCGGACAGGGAGGTACGAG. Its translation is CAWSTGPRTGRYE. The CDR3 in its entirety is CAWSTGPRTGRYEQYF.

This clone came up a few times. The read finishes 3 residues shy of the CDR3 end, and the germline J gene is used to complete it. The gene calls are TRBV2 and TRBJ2-3, with 7 positions matching TRBD2. Germline V gene sequence: CDR1 SNHLY, CDR2 FYNNEI. V was pared by 6 bases and J by 0 bases, with 6 bases of the junction left unmatched. The CDR3 runs to 15 residues. The CDR3 loop is CASSVGLPSTDTQYF. The sequenced CDR3 bases are TGTGCCAGCAGCGTGGGACTACCTAGCACAGATACG.